Listed here are 20 T cell receptor beta chains from one sample, sequenced in a study of tumor-infiltrating lymphocytes in primary liver carcinoma. Starting from 500 ng of total RNA, TCR beta cDNA was produced with a primer in the constant region. The TCR beta library was amplified through three nested multiplex PCR rounds in a modified ARM-PCR procedure. Amplification in the first two PCR rounds was performed using TRBV1-TRBV30 forward primers and a C-beta reverse primer for roughly 10 cycles each. Each CDR3 protein is one row after TCRdb ran MiXCR on the multiplex PCR reads. Of about 120,000 distinct CDR3 sequences in the sample, 65% to 75% are singletons; the top ten hold about 8%. Between about 17 and 34 mg of unsorted bulk tissue served as the source from which RNA and DNA were co-extracted. The sequenced material came from tumor-adjacent normal liver tissue. The receptors originated from a woman aged 55-70 years with primary liver carcinoma and hepatitis B virus infection.

This clonotype appeared once. Likely a read error: the CDR3 ends without its conserved phenylalanine or tryptophan. The rearrangement joins TRBV11-3 to TRBJ1-1; D perhaps matches TRBD1 (6 bases). From germline, CDR1 is SGHNT and CDR2 YENEEA. This CDR3 has 14 residues. The CDR3 sequence: CASSSGRGSTEAFI. The DNA of the CDR3 is TGTGCTAGCAGCTCAGGCAGGGGAAGCACTGAAGCTTTCATT.

In regard to this clonotype: Possible read error: a much larger clone is one base away. The J gene is TRBJ2-2, the V gene TRBV7-8; D is undetermined. The length of the CDR3 is 15 residues. Germline V lookup: CDR1 SGHVS, CDR2 FQNEAQ. In DNA, the CDR3 is TGTGTCAGCAGCTTAGAGAGTGGGCGCGCCGGGGAGCTGTTTTTT. Translation: CVSSLESGRAGELFF.

This clonotype was detected ten times or more. The chain uses TRBV6-1 and TRBJ2-2; D gene ambiguous. CDR1 is MNHNS and CDR2 is SASEGT in the germline V gene. Trimming removed 4 bases at V and 3 bases at J, with 3 bases between. The CDR3 totals 12 residues. DNA for the CDR3: TGTGCCAGCAGTGGGTACACCGGGGAGCTGTTTTTT. Translation: CASSGYTGELFF.

The chain's CDR3 is CASIHRTGFGNKPQHF. In DNA form, the CDR3 reads TGTGCCAGCATCCACCGGACAGGGTTTGGCAATAAGCCCCAACATTTT. The V call is TRBV21-1, the J call TRBJ1-5; the table's D call, TRBD1, has no DNA check behind it. TRBV21-1 is shown as a pseudogene. The CDR3 has 16 amino acids.

This clonotype was seen many times. The CDR3 sequence: CASSPDRKSYGYTF. For the CDR3, the DNA is TGCGCCAGCAGCCCCGACAGGAAATCGTATGGCTACACCTTC. This chain joins TRBV5-1 and TRBJ1-2, with D perhaps matching TRBD1 (6 bases). The CDR3 runs 14 residues. With 4 bases removed from V and 5 bases from J, the gap between germline ends came to 15 bases. Germline lookup yields CDR1 SGHRS and CDR2 YFSETQ.

A single count supports this clonotype. At one end, the junction sequence differs from germline, possibly due to a read error. The chain joins TRBV12-3 or TRBV12-4 to TRBJ2-3; D possibly corresponds to TRBD2 (5 bases). The CDR3 runs to 14 residues. CDR3 nucleotides: TGTGTCAGCAGTTCGCGTACTAGTCGGGGTACGCAGTATTTT. It encodes CVSSSRTSRGTQYF.

Points on this clonotype: One base away lies a much larger clone, so this may be a sequencing read error. It is likely a read error, because the conserved phenylalanine at the end of the CDR3 is missing. V usage is TRBV7-9 and J usage is TRBJ2-7; D is unclear. V was shortened by 1 base and J by 0 bases, with 10 bases between the two germline ends. The length of the CDR3 is 15 residues. Germline V gene lookup returns CDR1 SEHNR and CDR2 FQNEAQ (reference sequence). The CDR3: CASSLDPGVSYEQYS. CDR3 in DNA: TGTGCCAGCAGCTTAGATCCAGGAGTCTCCTACGAGCAGTACTCC.

V gene TRBV11-2 combines with J gene TRBJ2-7, with TRBD1 as a possible D gene (5 bases). CDR1 and CDR2 (germline): SGHAT, FQNNGV. The germline V and J ends were trimmed by 6 bases and 3 bases, with 9 bases remaining between them. The CDR3 is 12 residues long. The CDR3 is CASSPRDYEQYF. The CDR3, as DNA: TGTGCCAGCAGTCCCAGGGACTACGAGCAGTACTTC.

This rearrangement joins TRBV6-6 to TRBJ2-7, with no clear D. Trimming removed 7 bases at V and 3 bases at J, with 7 bases between. Looked up from germline, CDR1 is MNHNY and CDR2 is SVGAGI (reference sequence). The CDR3 loop spans 11 amino acids. Here the CDR3 DNA reads TGTGCCAGCAATGTCTACTACGAGCAGTACTTC. Amino acids: CASNVYYEQYF.

The chain employs TRBV7-2 and TRBJ1-4; tentative D call: TRBD1 (5 bases). The CDR3 is 15 amino acids. Germline CDR1 reads SGHTA; CDR2 reads FQGNSA. V was shortened by 3 bases and J by 8 bases, with 16 bases between the two germline ends. The CDR3 DNA sequence: TGTGCCAGCAGCTTTTCGGGGGTCTCTCGGGAAAAACTGTTTTTT. It specifies CASSFSGVSREKLFF. Filled out from reference TRBV7-2 and TRBJ1-4, the complete variable domain reads GAGVSQSPSNKVTEKGKDVELRCDPISGHTALYWYRQSLGQGLEFLIYFQGNSAPDKSGLPSDRFSAERTGGSVSTLTIQRTQQEDSAVYLCASSFSGVSREKLFFGSGTQLSVL.

In regard to this clonotype: This may arise from a read error, as a much more abundant clone is one base away. CDR3 DNA: TGTGCCAGCAGTTCCCGACTAGCGGGAGAGGTAGATAAGCAGTATTTT. Encoded protein: CASSSRLAGEVDKQYF. The chain joins TRBV28 to TRBJ2-3; 12 nucleotides agree with TRBD2. The CDR3 totals 16 residues. Germline V CDR1 and CDR2: MDHEN, SYDVKM.

Points on this clonotype: Germline is not matched at one junction end, which may reflect a read error. The rearrangement links TRBV11-2 to TRBJ2-7; TRBD2 is a possible D gene (6 bases). This CDR3 has 16 amino acids. Germline CDR1 SGHAT, CDR2 FQNNGV. The CDR3 protein is CASSLLTGARAYEQCF. The CDR3 nucleotides read TGTGCCAGCAGCTTGCTAACGGGAGCTAGGGCCTACGAGCAGTGCTTC.

Points on this clonotype: A much more abundant neighbour one base away suggests this may be a read error. J is TRBJ2-7 and V is TRBV4-1; 7 positions match TRBD1. J gave up 0 bases and V 5 bases, and 10 bases lay outside the gene matches. The CDR3 is 16 residues long. The germline V gene encodes CDR1 MGHRA and CDR2 YSYEKL. The CDR3 bases are TGCGCCAGCAGCAATGTCTCGGGGACAGCCTCCTACGAGCAGTACTTC. Its translation is CASSNVSGTASYEQYF.

The V call is TRBV4-2, the J call TRBJ2-1; the D gene is possibly TRBD2 (6 bases). Germline V lookup: CDR1 LGHNA, CDR2 YNFKEQ. This CDR3 is 18 amino acids long. V was pared by 1 base and J by 0 bases, with 16 bases between. The CDR3 is CASSQVLSWTNSYNEQFF. As DNA, the CDR3 is TGTGCCAGCAGCCAAGTATTGAGCTGGACTAACTCCTACAATGAGCAGTTCTTC.

With respect to this clonotype: The junction does not match germline at one end; this may be a read error. This sequence joins TRBV6-1 and TRBJ2-2; D unresolved. This CDR3 contains 12 residues. The V gene's germline CDR1 is MNHNS and CDR2 SASEGT. CDR3 sequence reads: CTSSSVSRELFF. CDR3 in DNA: TGTACCAGCAGTTCGGTTAGCAGAGAGCTGTTTTTT.

To note about this clonotype: At one end, the junction sequence differs from germline, possibly due to a read error. The chain uses TRBV11-1 and TRBJ2-2; 8 nucleotides align to TRBD1. The germline CDR1 and CDR2 sequences are SGHAT and FQDESV (reference sequence). This CDR3 has 16 residues. CDR3 in amino acids: CASCWTGSLNTGELFF. CDR3 bases: TGTGCCAGCTGCTGGACAGGGTCCCTAAACACCGGGGAGTTGTTTTTT. The full variable domain, rest sourced from reference TRBV11-1 and TRBJ2-2, is EAEVAQSPRYKITEKSQAVAFWCDPISGHATLYWYRQILGQGPELLVQFQDESVVDDSQLPKDRFSAERLKGVDSTLKIQPAELGDSAMYLCASCWTGSLNTGELFFGEGSRLTVL.

A word on this clonotype: Here the CDR3 omits its conserved ending phenylalanine or tryptophan, so a read error is the likely source. This chain joins TRBV11-2 and TRBJ2-1; TRBD2 is a possible D gene (5 bases). The length of the CDR3 is 17 residues. Germline-derived CDR1 and CDR2 are SGHAT and FQNNGV. V was trimmed by 0 bases and J by 1 base, leaving 13 bases between them. CDR3 DNA sequence: TGTGCCAGCAGCTTAGAGGGGTACGGGGATTCCTACAATGAGCAGTTCTTA. Translated, it gives CASSLEGYGDSYNEQFL.

This clonotype was seen only once. Likely a read error: the CDR3 ends without its conserved phenylalanine or tryptophan. The rearrangement joins TRBV11-1 to TRBJ2-7; D gene ambiguous. CDR1 SGHAT and CDR2 FQDESV come from the germline V gene (reference sequence). The length of the CDR3 is 11 residues. The CDR3 nucleotides are TGTGTCAGCAGCTTCTCCTACGAGCAGTACCAT. This gives the protein CVSSFSYEQYH.

This clonotype was picked up one time. The V gene is TRBV7-6, the J gene TRBJ2-1, with 11 positions matching TRBD2. Per the germline V gene, CDR1 is SGHVS and CDR2 is FNYEAQ. The CDR3 spans 16 residues. With V trimmed by 5 bases and J by 14 bases, 17 bases remained unmatched. CDR3 nucleotide sequence: TGTGCCAGCAGCCGTGCGGGGACTAGCGGTGACAATGGGAAGTTCTTC. Protein sequence: CASSRAGTSGDNGKFF.

A note on this clonotype: The junction differs from germline at one of its ends, possibly a read error. The chain employs TRBV28 and TRBJ1-1, with a tentative D call TRBD1 (5 bases). The CDR3 spans 11 residues. Germline CDR1 is MDHEN and CDR2 is SYDVKM. The CDR3 sequence: CASNSQGRASF. DNA for the CDR3: TGTGCCAGCAATTCCCAGGGAAGGGCTTCCTTT.